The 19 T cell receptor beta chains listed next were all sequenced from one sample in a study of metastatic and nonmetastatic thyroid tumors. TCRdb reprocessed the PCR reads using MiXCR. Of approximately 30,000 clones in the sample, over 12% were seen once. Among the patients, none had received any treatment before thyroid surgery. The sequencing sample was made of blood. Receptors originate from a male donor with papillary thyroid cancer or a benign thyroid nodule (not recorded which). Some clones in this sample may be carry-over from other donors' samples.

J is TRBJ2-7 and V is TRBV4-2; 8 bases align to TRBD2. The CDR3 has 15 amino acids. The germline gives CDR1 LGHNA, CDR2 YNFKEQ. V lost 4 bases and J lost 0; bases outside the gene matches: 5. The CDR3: CASSRPSGSSYEQYF. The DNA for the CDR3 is TGTGCCAGCAGCCGACCAAGCGGGAGCTCCTACGAGCAGTACTTC.

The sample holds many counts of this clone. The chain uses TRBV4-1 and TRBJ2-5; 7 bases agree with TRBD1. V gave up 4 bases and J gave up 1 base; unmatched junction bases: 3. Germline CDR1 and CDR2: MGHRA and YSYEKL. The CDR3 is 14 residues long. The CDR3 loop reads CASSPRQGQETQYF. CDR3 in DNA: TGCGCCAGCAGCCCCAGACAGGGCCAAGAGACCCAGTACTTC.

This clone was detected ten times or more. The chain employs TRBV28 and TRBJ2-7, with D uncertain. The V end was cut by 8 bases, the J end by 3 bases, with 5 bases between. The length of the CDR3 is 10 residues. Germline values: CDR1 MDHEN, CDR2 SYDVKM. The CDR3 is CASSHYEQYF. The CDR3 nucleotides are TGTGCCAGCTCACACTACGAGCAGTACTTC. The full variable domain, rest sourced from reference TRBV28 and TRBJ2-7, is DVKVTQSSRYLVKRTGEKVFLECVQDMDHENMFWYRQDPGLGLRLIYFSYDVKMKEKGDIPEGYSVSREKKERFSLILESASTNQTSMYLCASSHYEQYFGPGTRLTVT.

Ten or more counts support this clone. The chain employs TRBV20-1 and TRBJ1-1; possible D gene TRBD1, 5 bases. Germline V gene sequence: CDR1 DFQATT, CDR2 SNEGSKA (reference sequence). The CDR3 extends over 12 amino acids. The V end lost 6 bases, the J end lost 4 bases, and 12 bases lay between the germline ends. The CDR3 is CSADTPGTEAFF. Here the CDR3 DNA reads TGCAGTGCGGACACACCGGGCACTGAAGCTTTCTTT.

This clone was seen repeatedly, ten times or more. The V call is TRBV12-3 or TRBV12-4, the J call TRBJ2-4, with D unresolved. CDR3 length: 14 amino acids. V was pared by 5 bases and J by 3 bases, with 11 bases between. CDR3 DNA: TGTGCCAGCAGTCCCCGACACTTCAAAAACATTCAGTACTTC. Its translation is CASSPRHFKNIQYF.

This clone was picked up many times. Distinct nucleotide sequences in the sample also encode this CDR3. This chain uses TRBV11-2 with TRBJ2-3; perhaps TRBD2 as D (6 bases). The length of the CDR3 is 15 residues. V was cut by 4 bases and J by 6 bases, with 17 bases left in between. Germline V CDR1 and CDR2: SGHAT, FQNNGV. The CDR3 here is CASSSDYPSLDTQYF. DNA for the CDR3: TGTGCCAGCAGCTCGGACTACCCGTCCTTGGATACGCAGTATTTT. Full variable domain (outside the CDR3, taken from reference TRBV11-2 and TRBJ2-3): EAGVAQSPRYKIIEKRQSVAFWCNPISGHATLYWYQQILGQGPKLLIQFQNNGVVDDSQLPKDRFSAERLKGVDSTLKIQPAKLEDSAVYLCASSSDYPSLDTQYFGPGTRLTVL.

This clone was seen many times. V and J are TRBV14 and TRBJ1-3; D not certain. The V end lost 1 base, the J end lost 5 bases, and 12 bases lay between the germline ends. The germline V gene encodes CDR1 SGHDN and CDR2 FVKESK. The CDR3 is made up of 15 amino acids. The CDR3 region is CASSQVYQRRNTIYF. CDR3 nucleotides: TGTGCCAGCAGCCAAGTATATCAGAGAAGAAACACCATATATTTT.

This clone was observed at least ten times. Here the CDR3 DNA reads TGTGCCAGCAGTTTTGACGGGACAGGGGGGTCACCCCTCCACTTT. Its protein is CASSFDGTGGSPLHF. This chain links TRBV12-3 or TRBV12-4 with TRBJ1-6, with 11 bases matching TRBD1. V trimming: 3 bases; J trimming: 10 bases; junction bases outside the gene matches: 5. The CDR3 has 15 amino acids.

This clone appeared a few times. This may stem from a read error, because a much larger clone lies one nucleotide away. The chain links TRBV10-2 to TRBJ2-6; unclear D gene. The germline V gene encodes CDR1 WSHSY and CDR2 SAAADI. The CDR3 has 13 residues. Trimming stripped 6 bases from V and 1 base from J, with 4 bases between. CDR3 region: CASRASGANVLTF. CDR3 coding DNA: TGCGCCAGCAGGGCTTCTGGGGCCAACGTCCTGACTTTC.

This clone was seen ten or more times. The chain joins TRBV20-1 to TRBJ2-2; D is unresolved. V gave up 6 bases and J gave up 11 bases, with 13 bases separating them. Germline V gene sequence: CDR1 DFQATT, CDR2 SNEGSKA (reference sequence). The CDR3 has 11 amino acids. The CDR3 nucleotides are TGCAGTGCCCTCGCCCGTGGAGAGCTGTTTTTT. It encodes CSALARGELFF.

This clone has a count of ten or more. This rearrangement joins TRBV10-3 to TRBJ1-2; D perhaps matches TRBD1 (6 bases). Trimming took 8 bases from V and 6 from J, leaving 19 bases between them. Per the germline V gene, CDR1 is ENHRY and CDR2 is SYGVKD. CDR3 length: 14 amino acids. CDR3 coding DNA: TGTGCCATCGCAGGATACGGGGGCGAAGATGGCTACACCTTC. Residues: CAIAGYGGEDGYTF.

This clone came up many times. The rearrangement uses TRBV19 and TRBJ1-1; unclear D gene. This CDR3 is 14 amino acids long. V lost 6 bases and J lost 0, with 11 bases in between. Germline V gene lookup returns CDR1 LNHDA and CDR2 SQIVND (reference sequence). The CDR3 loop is CASSGGRMNTEAFF. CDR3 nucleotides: TGTGCCAGTAGCGGAGGCAGGATGAACACTGAAGCTTTCTTT.

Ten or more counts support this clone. The CDR3 nucleotides read TGTGCCAGCAGCCCCCAGGGGGGACTAGCGGGTTTCACAGATACGCAGTATTTT. Amino acids: CASSPQGGLAGFTDTQYF. The chain is built from TRBV11-2 and TRBJ2-3; 12 bases are a match to TRBD2. The CDR3 is made up of 18 amino acids. After removal of 5 bases from V and 2 bases from J, the junction contained 11 bases not matched to a gene. From germline, CDR1 is SGHAT and CDR2 FQNNGV.

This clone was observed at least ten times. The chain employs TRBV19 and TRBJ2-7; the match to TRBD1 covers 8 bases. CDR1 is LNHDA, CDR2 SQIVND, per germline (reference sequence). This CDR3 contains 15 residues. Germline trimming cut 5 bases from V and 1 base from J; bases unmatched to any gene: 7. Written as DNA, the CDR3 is TGTGCCAGTAGTTGGGCAGGGGGCGCGTCCTACGAGCAGTACTTC. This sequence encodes CASSWAGGASYEQYF.

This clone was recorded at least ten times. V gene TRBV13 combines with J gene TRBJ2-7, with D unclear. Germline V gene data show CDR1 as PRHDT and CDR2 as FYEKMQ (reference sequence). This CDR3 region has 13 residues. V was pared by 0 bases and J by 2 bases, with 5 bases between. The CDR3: CASSLGQTYEQYF. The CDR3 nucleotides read TGTGCCAGCAGCTTAGGCCAAACCTACGAGCAGTACTTC.

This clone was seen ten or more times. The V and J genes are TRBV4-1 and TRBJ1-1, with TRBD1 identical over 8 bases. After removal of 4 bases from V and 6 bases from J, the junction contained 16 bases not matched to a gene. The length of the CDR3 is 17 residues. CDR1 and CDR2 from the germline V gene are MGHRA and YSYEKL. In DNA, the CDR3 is TGCGCCAGCAGCCTAATGGGACAGGCGTTCGGAGGAGCTGAAGCTTTCTTT. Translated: CASSLMGQAFGGAEAFF.

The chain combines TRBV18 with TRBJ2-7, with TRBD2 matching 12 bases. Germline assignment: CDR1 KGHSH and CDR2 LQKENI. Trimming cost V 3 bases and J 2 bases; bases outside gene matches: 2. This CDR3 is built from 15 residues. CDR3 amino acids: CASSPTSGGTYEQYF. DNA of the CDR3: TGTGCCAGCTCACCTACTAGCGGGGGGACCTACGAGCAGTACTTC.

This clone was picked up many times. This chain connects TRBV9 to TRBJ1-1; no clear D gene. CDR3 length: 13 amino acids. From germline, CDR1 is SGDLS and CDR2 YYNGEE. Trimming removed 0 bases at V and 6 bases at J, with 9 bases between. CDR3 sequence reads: CASSVGGGSEAFF. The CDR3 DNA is TGTGCCAGCAGCGTAGGGGGAGGGTCTGAAGCTTTCTTT.

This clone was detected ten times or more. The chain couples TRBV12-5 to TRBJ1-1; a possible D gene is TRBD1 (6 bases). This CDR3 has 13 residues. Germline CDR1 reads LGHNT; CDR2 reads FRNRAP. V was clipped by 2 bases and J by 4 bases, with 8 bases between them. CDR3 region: CASGLQGITEAFF. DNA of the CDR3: TGTGCTAGTGGTTTGCAGGGGATCACTGAAGCTTTCTTT.